This note documents a single T cell receptor beta chain sequence. It lacks a known antigen. Per-base qualities were not stored, and no clone one base away is much larger. This sample is drawn from a study of T cell responses to AZD1222 COVID-19 vaccine (dated by TCRdb to the early 2020s). Regarding the complete study: TCR sequencing covered about 230 trial participants: approximately 200 given two doses of AZD1222 and approximately 26 given two doses of MenACWY control vaccine. Trial participants were enrolled into age subgroups of 18-55, 56-69 and 70-plus years, which contained about 150, 27 and 61 TCR-sequenced participants, respectively.

The trim is 0 bases for V and 1 base for J, with a gap of 10 bases between the germline ends. CDR1 and CDR2 were assigned from the germline V gene (reference sequence) as SGHNT and YYREEE. The CDR3 covers 15 residues, taking in both the cysteine and the phenylalanine. Only CDR3 DNA is held: 45 bases, read in frame from base 1. The time point label, read with the paper, signifies: about 28 days (+/-7) after the second vaccine dose. In the paper's terms, the treatment or condition label means: meningococcal conjugate vaccine given as trial control. Vaccinee samples were obtained from the UK trials COV001 and COV002, which included a single-blind randomized controlled phase 2/3 trial of AZD1222 (ChAdOx1 nCoV-19) in healthy adults. For TCRbeta chain sequencing, PBMC samples from trial participants were taken at day 0 and at day 28 after the second dose. The CDR3 regions of human TCRbeta chains were analyzed by immunosequencing. Concerning the study's data processing: Repertoire TCRs were matched against a reference library of SARS-CoV-2-specific TCRs generated with the MIRA antigen-specificity platform. Breadth meant the fraction of unique TCRs that were SARS-CoV-2-associated, whereas depth meant the fraction of total T cells that were SARS-CoV-2-associated. Using the MIRA data, every spike-specific TCR was mapped to the spike region that the TCR reacted to and assigned to either a CD4 or a CD8 class. Log10-transformed breadth and depth values were compared by one-way ANOVA with Sidak's multiple comparisons tests. TCRdb took over this immuneACCESS table, retaining in-frame rearrangements with V and J assigned. Such tables are incomplete; in checked studies, under half of the missing clones stem from an unresolved V gene, and the remainder is unexplained. V and J calls and clone size are copied from that table; D and trimming were computed from the DNA. The sample table records 170,000 or so clones; approximately 92% of these occur just once. The ten largest account for 1% of the sample.

Broad study findings and their caveats: Nearly half of unique spike-specific TCRs reportedly recognized epitopes outside regions mutated in the B.1.351 and B.1.1.7 variants. Spike-specific TCR breadth and depth rose significantly after two AZD1222 doses compared with day 0 and with MenACWY recipients. The whole spike protein was spanned by vaccine-associated CD4 TCRs, and dominant responses were seen in regions 160-218 and 743-854. Conclusions about previously exposed vaccinees are limited, since just a handful of AZD1222 recipients were seropositive for SARS-CoV-2 at baseline. In the small 56-69-year group, the increase in depth fell short of significance, most likely because of low power. Participants were mostly white British, with more females than males. The authors suggested clonal diversity may have been underestimated. Because no samples from the day 14 peak response were available, repertoires could be characterized only after the peak T cell response.

The TCR originated in an adult who received the MenACWY meningococcal vaccine as a control. This specimen consisted of peripheral blood, obtained 28 days after the second dose of the MenACWY control vaccine. This sequence uses TRBV5-4 and TRBJ1-1; the best D guess is TRBD1, with 6 bases matching. Here the CDR3 is given as CASSLGPGENTEAFF. The sequenced DNA: TGTGCCAGCAGCTTGGGACCAGGGGAGAACACTGAAGCTTTCTTT.